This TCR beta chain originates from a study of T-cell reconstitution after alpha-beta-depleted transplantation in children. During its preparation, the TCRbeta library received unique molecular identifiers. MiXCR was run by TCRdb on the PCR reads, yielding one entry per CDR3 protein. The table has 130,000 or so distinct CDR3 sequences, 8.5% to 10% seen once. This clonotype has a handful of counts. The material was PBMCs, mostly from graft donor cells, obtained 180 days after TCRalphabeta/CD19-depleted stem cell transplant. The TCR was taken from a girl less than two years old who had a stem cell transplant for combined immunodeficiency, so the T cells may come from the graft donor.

CDR3 loop: CASSLAPGVAGVREQFF. CDR3 DNA: TGTGCCAGCAGCTTGGCCCCTGGGGTAGCGGGAGTACGGGAGCAGTTCTTC. The V and J genes are TRBV5-4 and TRBJ2-1; 9 nucleotides line up with TRBD2. The germline CDR1 and CDR2 sequences are SGHNT and YYREEE (reference sequence). This CDR3 is built from 17 residues. Germline trimming cut 0 bases from V and 10 bases from J; bases unmatched to any gene: 14. The full variable domain, its missing parts supplied by reference TRBV5-4 and TRBJ2-1, is ETGVTQSPTHLIKTRGQQVTLRCSSQSGHNTVSWYQQALGQGPQFIFQYYREEENGRGNFPPRFSGLQFPNYSSELNVNALELDDSALYLCASSLAPGVAGVREQFFGPGTRLTVL.